Shown below are 4 T cell receptor beta chains from a single sample sequenced in a study of tumor-infiltrating lymphocytes in primary liver carcinoma. The investigators made TCR beta cDNA from about 500 ng total RNA, using a constant-region primer. Three rounds of nested multiplex PCR with slightly modified ARM-PCR produced TCR beta libraries. TRBV1-TRBV30 forward and Cbeta reverse primers drove the first two approximately 11-cycle rounds. TCRdb redid the calling of the multiplex PCR reads with MiXCR, one entry per CDR3 protein. The data show about 66,000 distinct CDR3 sequences, with roughly 70% seen just once and under 45% held by the top ten. DNA and RNA were both co-extracted from about 19-30 mg of bulk tissue that had not been sorted. Sequences were obtained from liver tumor tissue from sampling region 4. Subset specified: tumor region T4, right-lateral pole. The source is a man aged 35 to 55 with primary liver carcinoma and hepatitis B virus infection.

Remarks on this clonotype: One end of the junction varies from germline; a read error may be responsible. The chain links TRBV4-2 to TRBJ1-2; the D gene is possibly TRBD1 (6 bases). In germline, CDR1 is LGHNA, CDR2 YNFKEQ. The CDR3 runs to 15 residues. The CDR3: CANGQDMGRGGGYIF. The CDR3 DNA reads as TGTGCCAACGGCCAAGATATGGGCAGGGGTGGTGGCTACATCTTC.

The chain uses TRBV4-1 and TRBJ2-3, with TRBD1 matching 7 bases. Germline V CDR1 and CDR2: MGHRA, YSYEKL. J was trimmed by 4 bases and V by 7 bases; bases with no gene match: 8. The CDR3 runs to 14 residues. In DNA form, the CDR3 reads TGCGCCAGCAATCAAGTACAGGGGCCAGATACGCAGTATTTT. Translation gives CASNQVQGPDTQYF.

This clonotype has just one count. For the CDR3, the DNA is TGTGCCACCAGTGACACCGGGACAGGGGACTCTCAGGCCAACGTCCTGACTTTC. Protein product: CATSDTGTGDSQANVLTF. This chain connects TRBV24-1 to TRBJ2-6, with 10 bases matching TRBD1. Germline loops: CDR1 KGHDR, CDR2 SFDVKD. The CDR3 has 18 residues. V gave up 4 bases and J gave up 6 bases; unmatched junction bases: 11.

This clonotype came up a few times. The chain links TRBV9 to TRBJ2-6; D not resolved. The CDR3 loop spans 15 amino acids. Trimming stripped 4 bases from V and 4 bases from J, with 12 bases between. Germline loops: CDR1 SGDLS, CDR2 YYNGEE. CDR3 in DNA: TGTGCCAGCAGCACCGACGCTGGAGGGGCCAACGTCCTGACTTTC. Protein product: CASSTDAGGANVLTF.